This TCR beta chain was recovered during a study of T cell responses to AZD1222 COVID-19 vaccine. Whole-study results and caveats: A mostly white British donor set with more females was recruited, and clonal diversity was possibly underestimated.

Notes on this clone: Its target is unknown.

Germline values: CDR1 MNHEY, CDR2 SMNVEV (reference sequence). This CDR3 is built from 15 residues. Trimming cost V 3 bases and J 2 bases, with 12 bases left between them. Repertoires were generated with immunoSEQ multiplex PCR, while TCRdb's copy carries only in-frame clones and drops some. The profile covers roughly 180,000 clones, with approximately 94% appearing a single time and 9.2% taken by the ten largest. The rearrangement links TRBV27 to TRBJ2-3; no reliable D call. The clonotype was recovered from an adult in good health. The sequences come from peripheral blood, collected on day 0 of AZD1222 vaccination. CDR3 coding DNA: TGTGCCAGCAGTTTCTCGTGGGCGGACACAGATACGCAGTATTTT. It encodes CASSFSWADTDTQYF.